These T cell receptor beta chains were read from a single sample in a study of T cell responses to AZD1222 COVID-19 vaccine. Using immunoSEQ multiplex PCR, the repertoire was profiled, and TCRdb retains in-frame clones only, with some absent. The table includes some 150,000 clones, around 89% detected once. The specimen comprised peripheral blood, sampled 28 days after the second dose of the MenACWY control vaccine. These receptor sequences come from an adult who received the MenACWY meningococcal vaccine as a control. Both conserved end residues are part of each CDR3. A D gene is named only where the DNA matches it firmly. Rows may omit the clone size; those that give it use once, few, many or a size class.

-	TRBV4-3	TRBJ1-6	19	-	TGCGCCAGCAGCCAAGATGTAACGGTCGTTAGCTCCTATAATTCACCCCTCCACTTT	CASSQDVTVVSSYNSPLHF
-	TRBV19	TRBJ1-5	14	-	TGTGCCAGTAGTATAGAGGGCAGCAATCAGCCCCAGCATTTT	CASSIEGSNQPQHF
-	TRBV2	TRBJ2-1	15	once	TGTGCCAGCAACTTAGCGCCGAGCTCCTACAATGAGCAGTTCTTC	CASNLAPSSYNEQFF
TRBD1	TRBV10-3	TRBJ1-2	13	-	TGTGCCATCACGGAGGACAGGGACTATGGCTACACCTTC	CAITEDRDYGYTF
TRBD2	TRBV5-6	TRBJ2-7	15	-	TGTGCCAGCAGAAATTCGGGACTAGCGGATTACGAGCAGTACTTC	CASRNSGLADYEQYF
-	TRBV18	TRBJ2-7	12	once	TGTGCCAGCTCCGCGACAATCTACGAGCAGTACTTC	CASSATIYEQYF
-	TRBV7-9	TRBJ2-7	14	-	TGTGCCAGCAGCCCCGAGGAGCGGGCCCACGAGCAGTACTTC	CASSPEERAHEQYF
-	TRBV19	TRBJ1-5	13	-	TGTGCCAGTAGTATTTTGGGGGTGCAGCCCCAGCATTTT	CASSILGVQPQHF
TRBD2	TRBV9	TRBJ2-1	18	-	TGTGCCAGCAGCTCCTGGACTAGCGGGAGGTCAACCTACAATGAGCAGTTCTTC	CASSSWTSGRSTYNEQFF
TRBD1	TRBV7-3	TRBJ2-5	14	-	TGTGCCAGCAGCTTGGGACAGTCTAGGGAGACCCAGTACTTC	CASSLGQSRETQYF
-	TRBV27	TRBJ2-5	14	-	TGTGCCAGCAGTCCCGACTTCGAGGGTAAGACCCAGTACTTC	CASSPDFEGKTQYF
-	TRBV27	TRBJ1-1	13	-	TGTGCCAGCAGTGCTTGGGCATTCACTGAAGCTTTCTTT	CASSAWAFTEAFF
-	TRBV30	TRBJ1-2	14	-	TGTGCCTGGAGTGTAACGGGATTTTCCTATGGCTACACCTTC	CAWSVTGFSYGYTF
-	TRBV10-3	TRBJ1-3	14	-	TGTGCCACCTCGTCGGGCAGCTCTGGAAACACCATATATTTT	CATSSGSSGNTIYF
-	TRBV12-3/TRBV12-4	TRBJ1-1	13	-	TGTGCCAGCAGTTTGAGCATCTACACTGAAGCTTTCTTT	CASSLSIYTEAFF